This is a list of T cell receptor beta chains from one sample in a study of metastatic and nonmetastatic thyroid tumors. With MiXCR, TCRdb reprocessed the PCR reads. The table has 20,000 to 25,000 clones, roughly a quarter seen once. The source material was tumor tissue. The origin of the receptors is a female donor with papillary thyroid cancer or a benign thyroid nodule (not recorded which). Some clones in this sample may be carry-over from other donors' samples. Each CDR3 is given with its conserved first and last residue. D genes are given only for firm matches. Clone size is stated in some rows and not others, as once, few, many or a class when expanded.

DNA: TGTGCCAGTAGCCCTTGTACCGCGGGGGGTACTGAAGCTTTCTTT
CDR3: CASSPCTAGGTEAFF
D: NA
size: NA
V: TRBV19
J: TRBJ1-1

DNA: TGTGCCAGCAGTGCCCATCAGGGCCCCGGGGAGCTGTTTTTT
CDR3: CASSAHQGPGELFF
D: NA
size: many
V: TRBV25-1
J: TRBJ2-2

DNA: TGTGCCAGTAGCTTGGACAGCGGGACTAGCGGGGGAGTCTCTGGTACGCAGTATTTT
CDR3: CASSLDSGTSGGVSGTQYF
D: TRBD2
size: many
V: TRBV5-6
J: TRBJ2-3

DNA: TGTGCTATCAGTGTGGGGGCAGGGAATAATGAAAAACTGTTTTTT
CDR3: CAISVGAGNNEKLFF
D: NA
size: NA
V: TRBV10-3
J: TRBJ1-4

DNA: TGTGCCAGCAGCTTATTAATCGGGACAGTTATCTACGAGCAGTACTTC
CDR3: CASSLLIGTVIYEQYF
D: TRBD1
size: once
V: TRBV11-2
J: TRBJ2-7

DNA: TGTGCCAGCAGCCACCGTGACAGGGTGGATGAGCAGTTCTTC
CDR3: CASSHRDRVDEQFF
D: TRBD1
size: NA
V: TRBV7-9
J: TRBJ2-1

DNA: TGTGCCAGCAGTTCCAAACCCCTGGGGTCACCCCCCCACTTT
CDR3: CASSSKPLGSPPHF
D: NA
size: few
V: TRBV27
J: TRBJ1-6

DNA: TGCAGTGCTTCTCAAGCGGGGGCAGATGAAAAACTGTTTTTT
CDR3: CSASQAGADEKLFF
D: NA
size: many
V: TRBV20-1
J: TRBJ1-4

DNA: TGTGCCAGCTCCCAAGGCTCCTATAATTCACCCCTCCACTTT
CDR3: CASSQGSYNSPLHF
D: NA
size: NA
V: TRBV11-2
J: TRBJ1-6

DNA: TGTGCCAGCAGATCCGGTACTAGCGGGGGCCCTCGGTTAGATACGCAGTATTTT
CDR3: CASRSGTSGGPRLDTQYF
D: TRBD2
size: few
V: TRBV12-3/TRBV12-4
J: TRBJ2-3

DNA: TGTGCCAGCTCACCGCAGGGGTCTTACACTGAAGCTTTCTTT
CDR3: CASSPQGSYTEAFF
D: NA
size: NA
V: TRBV18
J: TRBJ1-1

DNA: TGTGCCAGCAGCTTAGACGGTTGGGGGGCGTGGGGGCTTGATGAGCAGTTCTTC
CDR3: CASSLDGWGAWGLDEQFF
D: NA
size: few
V: TRBV11-2
J: TRBJ2-1

DNA: TGTGCCTGGACGAAAGGACAGGGAGACTACGAGCAGTACTTC
CDR3: CAWTKGQGDYEQYF
D: TRBD1
size: NA
V: TRBV30
J: TRBJ2-7

DNA: TGTGCCATCAGTGAGTTGCCCGGGGGGAATACAGATACGCAGTATTTT
CDR3: CAISELPGGNTDTQYF
D: TRBD2
size: few
V: TRBV10-3
J: TRBJ2-3

DNA: TGCAGTGCTAGAGATCCTCGAGCGGACCTGGGCGAGCAGTACTTC
CDR3: CSARDPRADLGEQYF
D: NA
size: NA
V: TRBV20-1
J: TRBJ2-7

DNA: TGTGCCAGCAGCATGGGGGGCTCGAACACTGAAGCTTTCTTT
CDR3: CASSMGGSNTEAFF
D: NA
size: few
V: TRBV28
J: TRBJ1-1

DNA: TGTGCCATCAGTGACTCGCACAGCTCCTACGAGCAGTACTTC
CDR3: CAISDSHSSYEQYF
D: NA
size: many
V: TRBV10-3
J: TRBJ2-7

DNA: TGTGCCAGCAGTTACCTGTGGGGGGACACGGGTCAGCCCCAGCATTTT
CDR3: CASSYLWGDTGQPQHF
D: NA
size: few
V: TRBV28
J: TRBJ1-5

DNA: TGTGCCAGTAGTATGGTAGGCAGGGGCCAAGAGACCCAGTACTTC
CDR3: CASSMVGRGQETQYF
D: NA
size: many
V: TRBV19
J: TRBJ2-5

DNA: TGTGCCTGGAGTTCTGGTAATAGCAATCAGCCCCAGCATTTT
CDR3: CAWSSGNSNQPQHF
D: NA
size: NA
V: TRBV30
J: TRBJ1-5

DNA: TGTGCCAGCAGCCCGGGACAGGGGGCACCGACGCAGTATTTT
CDR3: CASSPGQGAPTQYF
D: TRBD1
size: many
V: TRBV2
J: TRBJ2-3

DNA: TGCGCCAGCAGCCCGGGACTAGCGGGAGCGGGGATTGAGACCCAGTACTTC
CDR3: CASSPGLAGAGIETQYF
D: TRBD2
size: NA
V: TRBV5-1
J: TRBJ2-5

DNA: TGCAGTACGATAGGGTTAGGGGCCAACCTCCTGACTTTC
CDR3: CSTIGLGANLLTF
D: NA
size: NA
V: TRBV20-1
J: TRBJ2-6

DNA: TGCAGTGCTAGAGAAGGCTCTGGGGCCAACGTCCTGACTTTC
CDR3: CSAREGSGANVLTF
D: NA
size: many
V: TRBV20-1
J: TRBJ2-6

DNA: TGTGCCAGCAGCCCCGGGACAGGGGAAGGGAAACTGTTTTTT
CDR3: CASSPGTGEGKLFF
D: TRBD1
size: many
V: TRBV28
J: TRBJ1-4

DNA: TGTGCCAGCAGACAGACTAACACCGGGGAGCTGTTTTTT
CDR3: CASRQTNTGELFF
D: NA
size: many
V: TRBV9
J: TRBJ2-2

DNA: TGTGCCAGCAGACGGGACGGGGGGACTAGCAATCAGCCCCAGCATTTT
CDR3: CASRRDGGTSNQPQHF
D: NA
size: many
V: TRBV6-1
J: TRBJ1-5